This is a list of T cell receptor beta chains from one sample in a study of shared clonotypes between healthy human individuals. Repertoires were generated with immunoSEQ multiplex PCR, while TCRdb's copy carries only in-frame clones and drops some. The sample shows 500,000 to 650,000 clones, around 78% of them seen only once. The sequenced sample was PBMCs. Receptors originate from a woman between 40 and 50 years old in good health. Some clones in this sample may be carry-over from other donors' samples. Each CDR3 is given with its conserved first and last residue. A D gene is named only where the DNA matches it firmly. Clone size is not always given. Where it is, it says once, few, many or a class for expanded clones.

v_call	d_call	j_call	clone_size	cdr3_nt	cdr3_aa
TRBV25-1	.	TRBJ1-3	many	TGTGCCAGCAGTCCCTCGGGAAACACCATATATTTT	CASSPSGNTIYF
TRBV7-9	.	TRBJ1-6	.	TGTGCCAGCAGTGATTTGGTGAATTCACCCCTCCACTTT	CASSDLVNSPLHF
TRBV29-1	.	TRBJ1-1	.	TGCAGCGTTGAATCAGGCTTAGGAGACACTGAAGCTTTCTTT	CSVESGLGDTEAFF
TRBV21-1	.	TRBJ1-3	.	TGTGCCAGCAGCAAAGTCCTCGGTGGGGGAAACTCTGGAAACACCATATATTTT	CASSKVLGGGNSGNTIYF
TRBV29-1	TRBD2	TRBJ2-5	.	TGCAGCGGGGGACTAAGCGGGGAAGAGACCCAGTACTTC	CSGGLSGEETQYF
TRBV5-1	.	TRBJ2-1	.	TGCGCCAGCAGATTGTCACAGAGATACAATGAGCAGTTCTTC	CASRLSQRYNEQFF
TRBV7-6	.	TRBJ2-7	few	TGTGCCAGCAGCTTAGGCGAGGGAGGACCCTACGAGCAGTACTTC	CASSLGEGGPYEQYF
TRBV7-9	.	TRBJ1-1	.	TGTGCCAGCAGCTTAGCTGGGGCCCCGAGGACTGAAGCTTTCTTT	CASSLAGAPRTEAFF
TRBV7-2	.	TRBJ2-5	.	TGTGCCAGCAGCTTTCAGGGCCAAGAGACCCAGTACTTC	CASSFQGQETQYF
TRBV5-3	.	TRBJ2-4	.	TGTGCCAGAGGGGGGGACAGCCCAAAAAACATTCAGTACTTC	CARGGDSPKNIQYF
TRBV7-8	TRBD2	TRBJ2-3	.	TGTGCCAGCAGCTCCGGACTAGCGGGAATTCTAGATACGCAGTATTTT	CASSSGLAGILDTQYF
TRBV5-4	.	TRBJ1-1	many	TGTGCCAGCAGCTTGACGACAGCGAACACTGAAGCTTTCTTT	CASSLTTANTEAFF
TRBV7-3	.	TRBJ2-2	.	TGTGCCAGCAGCCCAAACAGCGGAAGTAACACCGGGGAGCTGTTTTTT	CASSPNSGSNTGELFF
TRBV10-1	TRBD2	TRBJ2-2	.	TGCGCCAGCAGTGACGGGGGGGACACCGGGGAGCTGTTTTTT	CASSDGGDTGELFF
TRBV7-2	.	TRBJ1-5	.	TGTGCCAGCAGCTTAGGAGGTTTTAGCAATCAGCCCCAGCATTTT	CASSLGGFSNQPQHF
TRBV9	.	TRBJ2-3	few	TGTGCCAGCAGCGTAGACGGGAGTCCCAGCACAGATACGCAGTATTTT	CASSVDGSPSTDTQYF
TRBV18	TRBD1	TRBJ2-1	.	TGTGCCAGCTCACGATCCGGGACAGGGGTATACAATGAGCAGTTCTTC	CASSRSGTGVYNEQFF
TRBV21-1	.	TRBJ2-5	.	TGTGCCAGCAGCAAAAGTGGAAGCGGGATGGGGGATCGCGCCCAGTACTTC	CASSKSGSGMGDRAQYF
TRBV7-9	.	TRBJ1-2	few	TGTGCCAGCAGCTTAGGAGACTGGGGATATGGCTACACCTTC	CASSLGDWGYGYTF
TRBV27	TRBD2	TRBJ2-7	many	TGTGCCAGCAGTTTCTCGAGACCGACTAGCGGGAGAACCTACGAGCAGTACTTC	CASSFSRPTSGRTYEQYF
TRBV4-1	TRBD1	TRBJ1-1	.	TGCGCCAGCAGCCCCAGGACAGGGGTAATGAACACTGAAGCTTTCTTT	CASSPRTGVMNTEAFF
TRBV4-1	TRBD1	TRBJ1-2	.	TGCGCCAGCAGCCAAGATCCGACCAGGGGGTTCGGCTACACCTTC	CASSQDPTRGFGYTF
TRBV4-2	TRBD2	TRBJ2-7	.	TGTGCCAGCAGCCAAGGACTAGCGGGGGCTCCCTACGAGCAGTACTTC	CASSQGLAGAPYEQYF
TRBV6-5	TRBD1	TRBJ1-1	.	TGTGCCAGCTACGGACAGGTTGAAGCTTTCTTT	CASYGQVEAFF
TRBV30	TRBD2	TRBJ2-3	.	TGTGCCTGGAAGACTAGCGGAGGCACAGATACGCAGTATTTT	CAWKTSGGTDTQYF
TRBV4-1	TRBD2	TRBJ2-2	few	TGCGCCAGCAGCCAAGATCGGGGCGAGGGACTAGGTGTCGGGGAGCTGTTTTTT	CASSQDRGEGLGVGELFF
TRBV7-8	.	TRBJ1-1	.	TGTGCCAGCAGCCCTACATCGTCGGGGATTCGCACTGAAGCTTTCTTT	CASSPTSSGIRTEAFF
TRBV30	.	TRBJ1-3	.	TGTGCCTGGAATCGGGCGAGCTCTGGAAACACCATATATTTT	CAWNRASSGNTIYF
TRBV5-6	TRBD1	TRBJ1-5	.	TGTGCCAGCAGCTCTCGGACAGGGAAGCAGCCCCAGCATTTT	CASSSRTGKQPQHF
TRBV5-4	.	TRBJ2-3	.	TGTGCCAGCAGCTTGGGAGCACCTTCTAGCACAGATACGCAGTATTTT	CASSLGAPSSTDTQYF
TRBV7-9	.	TRBJ2-3	.	TGTGCCAGCGTAGGGGGAACCGTCACAGATACGCAGTATTTT	CASVGGTVTDTQYF
TRBV30	.	TRBJ1-1	.	TGTGCTAACTCGAGGCTTATGAACACTGAAGCTTTCTTT	CANSRLMNTEAFF
TRBV7-2	.	TRBJ2-6	.	TGTGCCAGCAGCGTCCGGGCTGGGGCCAACGTCCTGACTTTC	CASSVRAGANVLTF
TRBV6-1	.	TRBJ1-3	.	TGTGCCAGCAGTTCGGGAGTACAAGGAAACACCATATATTTT	CASSSGVQGNTIYF
TRBV11-3	TRBD1	TRBJ2-1	.	TGTGCCAGCGCGATAGGGGGCCGAGGGGGTGAGCAGTTCTTC	CASAIGGRGGEQFF
TRBV9	TRBD2	TRBJ2-3	.	TGTGCCAGCAGCGACGTGGTAGCGGGAAATACGCAGTATTTT	CASSDVVAGNTQYF
TRBV19	TRBD2	TRBJ2-3	.	TGTGCCAGTAGTATAGCTAGCGGGAGTCCAGATACGCAGTATTTT	CASSIASGSPDTQYF
TRBV7-8	.	TRBJ2-3	once	TGTGCCAGCAGCCCCAGGGGTGCAGATACGCAGTATTTT	CASSPRGADTQYF
TRBV2	.	TRBJ2-5	few	TGTGCCAGCGCTGGCTTCCAAGAGACCCAGTACTTC	CASAGFQETQYF
TRBV7-2	TRBD2	TRBJ2-7	.	TGTGCCAGCAGCTTCGAATGGGGGACTAGCGGGACTTACGAGCAGTACTTC	CASSFEWGTSGTYEQYF
TRBV6-5	TRBD2	TRBJ2-7	.	TGTGCCAGCAGCCCGGGCGAGGGAGGGTCCTACGAGCAGTACTTC	CASSPGEGGSYEQYF
TRBV28	TRBD2	TRBJ2-7	few	TGTGCCAGCAGTTTAAGGCGGGAGACCTACGAGCAGTACTTC	CASSLRRETYEQYF
TRBV28	.	TRBJ1-1	.	TGTGCCAGCAGTTTCTGGGGTACCCCTGAAGCTTTCTTT	CASSFWGTPEAFF
TRBV18	.	TRBJ2-1	.	TGTGCCAGCTCACCACCGACAGACTCTAGTCAGGTGCAGTTCTTC	CASSPPTDSSQVQFF
TRBV7-3	.	TRBJ1-1	.	TGTGCCAGCAGCTTGACAGCGAACACTGAAGCTTTCTTT	CASSLTANTEAFF
TRBV30	TRBD1	TRBJ1-5	.	TGTGCCTGGAGTTCCGGGACAGGGGTCGATCAGCCCCAGCATTTT	CAWSSGTGVDQPQHF
TRBV7-2	.	TRBJ1-2	.	TGTGCCAGCACCCCGATCCGGGGAGCGGGTGGCTACACCTTC	CASTPIRGAGGYTF
TRBV18	TRBD1	TRBJ1-2	.	TGTGCCAGCTCACCACCGATACAGGGGGCCGGCAATGGCTACACCTTC	CASSPPIQGAGNGYTF
TRBV7-9	.	TRBJ2-7	.	TGTGCCAGCAGCTGGGGGGGACAGAGTTACGAGCAGTACTTC	CASSWGGQSYEQYF
TRBV30	.	TRBJ1-1	.	TGTGCCTGGATCAGGAGGGTGGACACTGAAGCTTTCTTT	CAWIRRVDTEAFF
TRBV28	TRBD1	TRBJ2-7	.	TGTGCCAGCAGTACAGACTTCGACAGGGGGAACGAGCAGTACTTC	CASSTDFDRGNEQYF
TRBV30	.	TRBJ1-2	.	TGTGCCTGGCAGCGGCGGGTCGCTAACTATGGCTACACCTTC	CAWQRRVANYGYTF
TRBV5-1	TRBD2	TRBJ2-5	once	TGCGCCAGCAGCTTGTTAGCGGGTAGGCAAGAGACCCAGTACTTC	CASSLLAGRQETQYF
TRBV12-5	TRBD1	TRBJ1-5	.	TGTGCTAGTGGGCTATCCAGGGGGCTGCGGAATCAGCCCCAGCATTTT	CASGLSRGLRNQPQHF
TRBV7-8	.	TRBJ1-5	.	TGTGCCAGCAGCCCTCGGGGGGGGTATAGCAATCAGCCCCAGCATTTT	CASSPRGGYSNQPQHF
TRBV19	.	TRBJ2-7	.	TGTGCCAGTAGTCCTCTACTATTACCGGGACTCAGAACCTACGAGCAGTACTTC	CASSPLLLPGLRTYEQYF
TRBV10-3	TRBD1	TRBJ2-5	.	TGTGCCATCAGTGAGAAAGGGGGCGCCTGGGGGGAGACCCAGTACTTC	CAISEKGGAWGETQYF
TRBV28	TRBD1	TRBJ2-7	.	TGTGCCAGCAGTTTAGGGACAGACTACGAGCAGTACTTC	CASSLGTDYEQYF
TRBV4-2	.	TRBJ1-1	.	TGTGCCAGCAGCGGGGAGGGCTCTGCGAACACTGAAGCTTTCTTT	CASSGEGSANTEAFF